This TCR beta chain was found in a study of T-cell memory formation after mild COVID-19. General study findings and limits: In pre-infection memory, a portion of responding clones appeared, which suggested that cross-reactive memory joined. Mainly CM and EM harbored the contracting CD4+ clones; mainly EMRA harbored the CD8+ ones.

TCRdb reprocessed the 5' RACE reads via MiXCR and lists one record per CDR3 protein. This table holds under 200,000 distinct CDR3 sequences, 10% to 15% found once. CDR3 length: 15 amino acids. Trimming took off 2 bases at V and 0 bases at J, with 8 bases between the two ends. This clonotype was detected only a few times. Its specificity is not known. The TCR sequence derives from a man younger than 30 who had mild COVID-19 (a few samples of this study predate the infection). Cell type and time point are not known. This sequence joins TRBV12-3 or TRBV12-4 and TRBJ1-3; no clear D gene. Input material: PBMCs or a T cell subset sorted from them (not recorded which). CDR3 amino acids: CASSLTVGSGNTIYF. The CDR3 coding sequence is TGTGCCAGCAGTTTAACAGTCGGCTCTGGAAACACCATATATTTT.